This T cell receptor beta chain stems from a study of T cells in Graves' hyperthyroidism and ophthalmopathy. Study-wide results and limits: Most expanded thyroid clonotypes above 0.001 recurred in blood.

Only a few counts were recorded for this clonotype. Its antigen is undetermined. Disease duration was under 3 months in the ophthalmopathy patients, who also had a Clinical Activity Score of at least 3 and a NOSPECS grade of at least 4. Uncontrolled infection, other autoimmune disease, pregnancy or lactation led to exclusion. The CDR3 has 15 amino acids. J gave up 4 bases and V 8 bases, and 12 bases lay outside the gene matches. Germline V gene lookup returns CDR1 DFQATT and CDR2 SNEGSKA (reference sequence). Amplified regions were TCR beta CDR3 sequences from RNA transcripts. First-round RT-PCR with HTBI primers amplified the TCR CDR3 region. TCRdb recomputed calls from the multiplex PCR reads with MiXCR, one row per CDR3 protein. Counted here are about 640,000 distinct CDR3 sequences, around 21% occurring once; the ten biggest clones make up under 35%.

The receptor comes from a man aged 30-40 years with Graves' ophthalmopathy. Material for sequencing was blood. The rearrangement joins TRBV20-1 to TRBJ1-4; 8 bases agree with TRBD1. The chain's CDR3 is CSTKGQGGFNEKLFF. CDR3 DNA sequence: TGCAGTACAAAAGGACAGGGAGGTTTTAATGAAAAACTGTTTTTT.